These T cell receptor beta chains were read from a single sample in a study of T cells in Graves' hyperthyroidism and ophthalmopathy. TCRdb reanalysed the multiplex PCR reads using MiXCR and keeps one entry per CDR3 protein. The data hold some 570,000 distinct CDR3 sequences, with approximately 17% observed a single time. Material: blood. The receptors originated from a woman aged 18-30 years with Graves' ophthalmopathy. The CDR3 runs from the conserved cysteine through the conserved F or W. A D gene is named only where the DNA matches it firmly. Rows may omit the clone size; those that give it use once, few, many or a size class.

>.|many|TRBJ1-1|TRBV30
TGTGCCTGGGCGGCGGGGCTCTCGGCAACTGAAGCTTTCTTT
CAWAAGLSATEAFF
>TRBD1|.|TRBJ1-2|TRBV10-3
TGTGCCATCTGGTCGCCAACGGAGACACAGGGGAACTATGGCTACACCTTC
CAIWSPTETQGNYGYTF
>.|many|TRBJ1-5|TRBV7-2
TGTGCCAGCAGCCAGACAGCCAGTAGCAATCAGCCCCAGCATTTT
CASSQTASSNQPQHF
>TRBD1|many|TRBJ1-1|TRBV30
TGTGCCTGGAAGGGGGCGAACACTGAAGCTTTCTTT
CAWKGANTEAFF
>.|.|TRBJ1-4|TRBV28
TGTGCCAGCAGTTTACGGGGGGGCCCGGTTGAAAAACTGTTTTTT
CASSLRGGPVEKLFF
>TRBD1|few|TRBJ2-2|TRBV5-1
TGCGCCAGCAGAAAGGGACAGTCGACCGGGGAGCTGTTTTTT
CASRKGQSTGELFF
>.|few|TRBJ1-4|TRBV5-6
TGTGCCAGCAGCTTTGTGTGGACGGTGAATGAAAAACTGTTTTTT
CASSFVWTVNEKLFF
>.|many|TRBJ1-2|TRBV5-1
TGCGCCAGCAGCTTGGATATCTCCTTTGGGGGCTACACCTTC
CASSLDISFGGYTF
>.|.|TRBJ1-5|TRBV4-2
TGTGCCAGCAGCCAACTCCGGGGTCAGCCCCAGCATTTT
CASSQLRGQPQHF
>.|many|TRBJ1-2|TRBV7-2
TGTGCCAGCAGCCCCGGGAGTTTAGACTATGGCTACACCTTC
CASSPGSLDYGYTF
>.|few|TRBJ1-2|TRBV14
TGTGCCAGCAGCTGGACATCGAACTATGGCTACACCTTC
CASSWTSNYGYTF
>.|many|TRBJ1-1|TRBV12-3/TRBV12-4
TGTGCCAGCACCCCCGTTGCGAACACTGAAGCTTTCTTT
CASTPVANTEAFF
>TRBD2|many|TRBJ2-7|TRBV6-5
TGTGCCAGCAGTTACTCAACTAGCGGGAGCACCTACGAGCAGTACTTC
CASSYSTSGSTYEQYF
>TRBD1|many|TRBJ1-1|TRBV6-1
TGTGCCAGCACCCCACGGGGGACAGTGAACACTGAAGCTTTCTTT
CASTPRGTVNTEAFF
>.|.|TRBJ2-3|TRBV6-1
TGTGCCAGCAGTGGGGGGGGACACTCGACAGATACGCAGTATTTT
CASSGGGHSTDTQYF
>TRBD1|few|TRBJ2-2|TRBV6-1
TGTGCCAGCAGCTCCACCGGGACAGGGACCGGGGAGCTGTTTTTT
CASSSTGTGTGELFF
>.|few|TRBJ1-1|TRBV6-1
TGTGCCAGCAGTGCGGGGGACGGATACACTGAAGCTTTCTTT
CASSAGDGYTEAFF
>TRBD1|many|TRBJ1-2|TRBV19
TGTGCCAGCCGGGACAGTACCTATGGCTACACCTTC
CASRDSTYGYTF
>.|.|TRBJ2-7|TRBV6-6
TGTGCCAGCAGTTACGGTGGGACAACAGTCTACGAGCAGTACTTC
CASSYGGTTVYEQYF
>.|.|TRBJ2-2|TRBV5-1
TGCGCCAGCGCGGGTACAATGAACACCGGGGAGCTGTTTTTT
CASAGTMNTGELFF
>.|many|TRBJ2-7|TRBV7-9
TGTGCCAGCAGCTTAACCCGGTCCGAGCAGTACTTC
CASSLTRSEQYF
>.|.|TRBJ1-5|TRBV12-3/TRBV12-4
TGTGCCAGCAGTTTTATGGGGGCTCAGCCCCAGCATTTT
CASSFMGAQPQHF
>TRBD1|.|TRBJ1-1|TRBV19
TGTGCCAGTAGATCGACAGGGGCTGAAGCTTTCTTT
CASRSTGAEAFF
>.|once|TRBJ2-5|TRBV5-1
TGCGCCAGCAGCTATGCGGGTGGGACACGACAAGAGACCCAGTACTTC
CASSYAGGTRQETQYF
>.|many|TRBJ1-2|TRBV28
TGTGCCAGCAGCCCCCCGGGCTATGGCTATGGCTACACCTTC
CASSPPGYGYGYTF
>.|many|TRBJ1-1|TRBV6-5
TGTGCCAGCAGTTACTCGATGAACCCCATGAACACTGAAGCTTTCTTT
CASSYSMNPMNTEAFF
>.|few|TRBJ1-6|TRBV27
TGTGCCAGCAGCCTATCGTTCGCCTCCTATAATTCACCCCTCCACTTT
CASSLSFASYNSPLHF
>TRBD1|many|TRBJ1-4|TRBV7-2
TGTGCCAGCAGCTTAGCGGGGACAGCTACTAATGAAAAACTGTTTTTT
CASSLAGTATNEKLFF
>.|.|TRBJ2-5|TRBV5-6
TGTGCCAGCAGCTTGGGGCGGATAGAAGAGACCCAGTACTTC
CASSLGRIEETQYF
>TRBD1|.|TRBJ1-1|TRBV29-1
TGCAGCGTTCCTCCTGGACAGGGGAACACTGAAGCTTTCTTT
CSVPPGQGNTEAFF
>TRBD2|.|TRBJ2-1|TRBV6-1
TGTGCCAGCAGTCAGGGGACTAGCGGGGGGGCCGGTGAGCAGTTCTTC
CASSQGTSGGAGEQFF
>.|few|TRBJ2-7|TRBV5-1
TGCGCCAGCAGCGCGGGACGGGAAGACTACGAGCAGTACTTC
CASSAGREDYEQYF
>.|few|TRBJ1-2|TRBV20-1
TGCAGTGCTAGGCGACCGGCGAAATACTATGGCTACACCTTC
CSARRPAKYYGYTF
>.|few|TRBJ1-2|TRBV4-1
TGCGCCAGCAGCCAACCCCGTCCCCACATCAACTATGGCTACACCTTC
CASSQPRPHINYGYTF
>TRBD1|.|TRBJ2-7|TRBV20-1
TGCAGTGCTAGGGACCGGACAGGCAACCCCTACGAGCAGTACTTC
CSARDRTGNPYEQYF
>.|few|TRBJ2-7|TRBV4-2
TGTGCCAGCAGCCAAGAAAGGTCCATGGCGATAGAGCAGTACTTC
CASSQERSMAIEQYF
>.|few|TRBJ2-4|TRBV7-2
TGTGCCAGTGTGGGAGACCTCGGACCAAACATTCAGTACTTC
CASVGDLGPNIQYF
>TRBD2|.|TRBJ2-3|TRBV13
TGTGCCAGCAGCTCCTGGACTAGCGGGAGGGATAACACAGATACGCAGTATTTT
CASSSWTSGRDNTDTQYF
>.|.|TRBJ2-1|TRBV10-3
TGTGCCATCAGTGAAGGGGGGCGAGGTGATGAGCAGTTCTTC
CAISEGGRGDEQFF
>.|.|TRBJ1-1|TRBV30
TGTGCCTGGAGTGTACCTCGGACAGAAATCGGTACGGGCGCTGAAGCTTTCTTT
CAWSVPRTEIGTGAEAFF
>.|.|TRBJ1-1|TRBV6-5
TGTGCCAGCAGTTACTCGAGTGAGAAGGGGGGGAACACTGAAGCTTTCTTT
CASSYSSEKGGNTEAFF
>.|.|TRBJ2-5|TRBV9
TGTGCCAGCAGCGTAGCTGCAGGAGATGGAGAGACCCAGTACTTC
CASSVAAGDGETQYF
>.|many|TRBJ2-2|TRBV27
TGTGCCAGCAGTTTAGAACGGGCGAACACCGGGGAGCTGTTTTTT
CASSLERANTGELFF
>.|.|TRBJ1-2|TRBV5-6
TGTGCCAGCGGTGGGACATTTAACTATGGCTACACCTTC
CASGGTFNYGYTF
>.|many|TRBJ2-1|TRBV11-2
TGTGCCAGCAGCTTAGACATAGCTGATGAGCAGTTCTTC
CASSLDIADEQFF